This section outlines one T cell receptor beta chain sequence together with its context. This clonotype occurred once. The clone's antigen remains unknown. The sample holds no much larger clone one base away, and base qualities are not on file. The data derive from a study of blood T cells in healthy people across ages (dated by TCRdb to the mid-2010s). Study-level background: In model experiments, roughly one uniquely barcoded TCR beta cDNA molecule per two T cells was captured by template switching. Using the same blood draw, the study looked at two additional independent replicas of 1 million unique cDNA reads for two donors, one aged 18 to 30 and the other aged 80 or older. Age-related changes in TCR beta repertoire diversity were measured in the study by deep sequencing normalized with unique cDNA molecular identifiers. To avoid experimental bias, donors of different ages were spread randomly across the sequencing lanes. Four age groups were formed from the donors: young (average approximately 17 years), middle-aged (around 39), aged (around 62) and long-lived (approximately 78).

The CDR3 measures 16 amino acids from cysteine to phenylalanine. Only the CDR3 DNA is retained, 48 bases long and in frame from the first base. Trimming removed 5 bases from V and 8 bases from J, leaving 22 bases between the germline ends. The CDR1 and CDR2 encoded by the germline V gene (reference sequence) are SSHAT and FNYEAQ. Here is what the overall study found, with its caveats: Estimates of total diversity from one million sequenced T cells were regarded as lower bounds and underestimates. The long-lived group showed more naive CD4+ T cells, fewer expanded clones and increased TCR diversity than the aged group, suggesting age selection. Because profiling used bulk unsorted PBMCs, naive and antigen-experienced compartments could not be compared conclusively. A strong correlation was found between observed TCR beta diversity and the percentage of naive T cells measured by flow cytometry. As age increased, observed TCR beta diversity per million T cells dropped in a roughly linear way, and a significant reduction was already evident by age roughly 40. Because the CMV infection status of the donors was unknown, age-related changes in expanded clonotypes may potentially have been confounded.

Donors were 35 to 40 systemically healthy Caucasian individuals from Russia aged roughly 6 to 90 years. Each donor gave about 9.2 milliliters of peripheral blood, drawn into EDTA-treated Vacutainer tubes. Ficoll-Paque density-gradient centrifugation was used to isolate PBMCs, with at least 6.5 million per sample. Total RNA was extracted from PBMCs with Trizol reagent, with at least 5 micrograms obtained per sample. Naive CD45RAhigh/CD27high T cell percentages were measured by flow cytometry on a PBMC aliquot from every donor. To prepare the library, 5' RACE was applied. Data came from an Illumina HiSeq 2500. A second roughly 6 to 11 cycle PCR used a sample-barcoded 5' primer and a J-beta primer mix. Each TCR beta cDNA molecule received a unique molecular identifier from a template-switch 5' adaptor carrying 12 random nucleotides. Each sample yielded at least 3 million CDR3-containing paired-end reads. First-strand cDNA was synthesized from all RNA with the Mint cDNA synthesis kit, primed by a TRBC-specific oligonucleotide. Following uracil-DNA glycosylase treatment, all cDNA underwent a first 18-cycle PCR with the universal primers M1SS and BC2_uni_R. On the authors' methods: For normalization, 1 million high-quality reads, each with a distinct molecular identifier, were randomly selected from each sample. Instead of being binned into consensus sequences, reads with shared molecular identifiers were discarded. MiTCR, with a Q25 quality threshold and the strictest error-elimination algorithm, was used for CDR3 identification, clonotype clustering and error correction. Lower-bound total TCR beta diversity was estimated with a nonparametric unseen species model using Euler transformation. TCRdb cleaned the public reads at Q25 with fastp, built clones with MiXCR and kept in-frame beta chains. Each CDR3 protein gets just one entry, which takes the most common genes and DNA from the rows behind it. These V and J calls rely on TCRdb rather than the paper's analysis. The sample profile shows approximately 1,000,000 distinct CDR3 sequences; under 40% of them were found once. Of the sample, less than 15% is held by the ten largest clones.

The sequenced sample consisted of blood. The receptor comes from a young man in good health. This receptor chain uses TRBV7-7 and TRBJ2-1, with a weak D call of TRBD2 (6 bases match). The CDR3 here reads CASSLIFRDSNDEQFF. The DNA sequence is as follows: TGTGCCAGCAGCCTCATTTTCCGGGACTCCAACGATGAGCAGTTCTTC.